This section outlines one TCR beta chain sequence together with its context. Antigen specificity is unknown. These data are taken from a study of cytomegalovirus exposure and HLA in healthy donors. The study, taken as a whole, reports: Some highly shared sequence variants likely arose as a pipeline artifact.

Trimming took off 5 bases at V and 1 base at J, with 12 bases between the two ends. CDR1 is SGHRS and CDR2 is YFSETQ in the germline V gene. The CDR3 has 14 residues. The PCR employed 60 Vbeta primers together with 13 Jbeta primers. Data came from immunoSEQ multiplex PCR; TCRdb stores just in-frame clones and leaves some out. The table has more than 85,000 clones, 60% to 85% seen once. Sequencing was carried out using PBMCs. This clonotype was obtained from a male donor in good health and CMV-seronegative. This chain connects TRBV5-1 to TRBJ2-5, with a weak D call TRBD1 (7 bases). This CDR3 reads CASRTGTGQETQYF. DNA for the CDR3: TGCGCCAGCAGGACAGGGACTGGCCAAGAGACCCAGTACTTC.